These 15 T cell receptor beta chains came from one sample sequenced in a study of blood T cells in healthy people across ages. It was with a sample-barcoded 5' primer and a J-beta primer mix that a second PCR of about 7 to 12 cycles was run. TCRdb passed the 5' RACE reads through MiXCR, listing each CDR3 protein once. The sample consists of about 400,000 distinct CDR3 sequences, over 45% of them appearing once. Sequenced: blood. The receptors here all came from a man in his sixties in good health.

This clonotype occurred a few times. Being one base from a much bigger clone, this may be a read error. The chain carries TRBV20-1 and TRBJ2-1, with D possibly matching TRBD2 (6 bases). The CDR3 contains 15 residues. Germline CDR1 is DFQATT and CDR2 is SNEGSKA (reference sequence). V gave up 6 bases and J gave up 5 bases, with 20 bases separating them. The CDR3 DNA is TGCAGTGCAGGGTTGTGGGACGGAGGGCACAATGAGCAGTTCTTC. Translated, it gives CSAGLWDGGHNEQFF.

The chain couples TRBV20-1 to TRBJ2-7; D unresolved. Trimming removed 2 bases at V and 2 bases at J, with 10 bases between. There are 13 residues in the CDR3. The germline gives CDR1 DFQATT, CDR2 SNEGSKA (reference sequence). CDR3 protein: CSARTGSAYEQYF. The CDR3 nucleotides are TGCAGTGCTAGAACCGGCAGCGCCTACGAGCAGTACTTC.

The J gene is TRBJ1-2, the V gene TRBV5-1; tentatively, D is TRBD1 (5 bases). Germline assignment: CDR1 SGHRS and CDR2 YFSETQ. V lost 4 bases to trimming and J lost 4 bases, with 11 bases between them. The CDR3 totals 13 residues. CDR3: CASSMGRLYGYTF. The CDR3 region has the DNA TGCGCCAGCAGCATGGGACGGCTCTATGGCTACACCTTC.

The sample holds a few counts of this clonotype. V usage is TRBV5-1 and J usage is TRBJ2-4, with 8 bases matching TRBD1. The CDR3 length is 14 residues. Germline CDR1 SGHRS, CDR2 YFSETQ. Germline trimming cut 4 bases from V and 6 bases from J; bases unmatched to any gene: 6. The CDR3 nucleotides read TGCGCCAGCAGCAAAGACAGGGGTGGAAACATTCAGTACTTC. It is translated as CASSKDRGGNIQYF.

Of note for this clonotype: At one of its ends the junction is not consistent with the germline gene, which may arise from a read error. V and J are TRBV7-7 and TRBJ2-1, with D possibly TRBD1 on 7 matching bases. Germline V gene lookup returns CDR1 SSHAT and CDR2 FNYEAQ (reference sequence). This CDR3 spans 13 amino acids. The CDR3 sequence: CASSAQGGYEQFF. The CDR3 coding sequence is TGTGCTAGCAGCGCTCAGGGGGGCTACGAGCAGTTCTTC.

The rearrangement links TRBV7-9 to TRBJ2-2, with TRBD2 matching over 10 bases. The CDR3 sequence is 16 residues long. V shed 5 bases, J shed 1 base, and the junction held 4 bases outside the gene matches. Germline CDR1 is SEHNR and CDR2 is FQNEAQ (reference sequence). The CDR3 is CASSRGLARNTGELFF. The DNA for the CDR3 is TGTGCCAGCAGCCGGGGACTAGCGAGGAACACCGGGGAGCTGTTTTTT.

A single count supports this clonotype. This chain links TRBV6-5 with TRBJ1-2, with unresolved D. Germline lookup yields CDR1 MNHEY and CDR2 SVGAGI. V was trimmed by 5 bases and J by 5 bases, leaving 12 bases between them. CDR3 length: 13 residues. Here the CDR3 reads CASSQDTPYGYTF. The CDR3 nucleotides are TGTGCCAGCAGTCAAGACACCCCATATGGCTACACCTTC.

This chain uses TRBV28 with TRBJ2-5, with 7 bases fitting TRBD2. Germline CDR1 is MDHEN and CDR2 is SYDVKM. This CDR3 has 14 amino acids. The junction had 11 bases not matched to a gene; V was cut back by 2 bases and J by 11 bases. The CDR3 coding sequence is TGTGCCAGCAGTTTAGCGGGAGAAAGGAATGAGCAGTACTTC. Its protein is CASSLAGERNEQYF.

The chain recombines TRBV20-1 with TRBJ1-2, with TRBD1 matching over 9 bases. This CDR3 comprises 13 residues. Trimming took 8 bases from V and 1 from J; bases not matched to a gene: 5. Per the germline V gene, CDR1 is DFQATT and CDR2 is SNEGSKA (reference sequence). The CDR3: CSSRDRVNYGYTF. The CDR3 nucleotides read TGCAGTTCCAGGGACAGGGTTAACTATGGCTACACCTTC.

This clonotype has only a few counts. The rearrangement links TRBV5-5 to TRBJ1-2; possible D gene TRBD1, 5 bases. Trimming cost V 2 bases and J 12 bases, with 11 bases left between them. In germline, CDR1 is SGHKS, CDR2 YYEKEE (reference sequence). This CDR3 is built from 11 residues. The CDR3 nucleotides read TGTGCCAGCAGCTTTGACAGTCTTAACACCTTC. This codes for CASSFDSLNTF.

The chain has TRBV15 and TRBJ2-1; 10 positions agree with TRBD2. The CDR3 has 19 amino acids. From germline, CDR1 is LNHNV and CDR2 YYDKDF (reference sequence). J gave up 9 bases and V 4 bases, and 21 bases lay outside the gene matches. As DNA, the CDR3 is TGTGCCACCAGCACCGGGGCAGGACCTGGACTAGCGGAAGTGAGTGAGCAGTTCTTC. Protein: CATSTGAGPGLAEVSEQFF. The whole variable domain, remainder taken from reference TRBV15 and TRBJ2-1, is DAMVIQNPRYQVTQFGKPVTLSCSQTLNHNVMYWYQQKSSQAPKLLFHYYDKDFNNEADTPDNFQSRRPNTSFCFLDIRSPGLGDTAMYLCATSTGAGPGLAEVSEQFFGPGTRLTVL.

The chain's CDR3 is CASSSGLAATTDTQYF. DNA for the CDR3: TGCGCCAGCAGCTCGGGACTAGCGGCAACCACAGATACGCAGTATTTT. V gene TRBV5-1 combines with J gene TRBJ2-3, with 11 nucleotides matching TRBD2. This CDR3 comprises 16 residues. From germline, CDR1 is SGHRS and CDR2 YFSETQ. V shed 3 bases and J 2 bases; nucleotides not matched to a gene: 5.

The V and J genes are TRBV18 and TRBJ2-3, with D possibly being TRBD1 (5 bases). Trimming took 2 bases from V and 2 from J, leaving 11 bases between them. CDR1 is KGHSH, CDR2 LQKENI, per germline. The CDR3 is made up of 15 amino acids. The CDR3 coding sequence is TGTGCCAGCTCACCAGGGGCTCCAAACACAGATACGCAGTATTTT. Its protein is CASSPGAPNTDTQYF. Drawing the rest from reference TRBV18 and TRBJ2-3, the complete variable domain is NAGVMQNPRHLVRRRGQEARLRCSPMKGHSHVYWYRQLPEEGLKFMVYLQKENIIDESGMPKERFSAEFPKEGPSILRIQQVVRGDSAAYFCASSPGAPNTDTQYFGPGTRLTVL.

This clonotype was counted between two and nine times. V gene TRBV12-3 or TRBV12-4 combines with J gene TRBJ2-7; 9 bases line up with TRBD2. The V gene end was trimmed by 5 bases and the J gene end by 6 bases; junction bases not matched to a gene: 2. The CDR3 is 12 residues long. CDR3 sequence reads: CASSGLAREQYF. The CDR3, as DNA: TGTGCCAGCAGTGGACTAGCGCGCGAGCAGTACTTC.

DNA for the CDR3: TGTGCCAGCAGCTTAGCGACGGGACAGGGGGCGAAGGGTGCGCAGTATTTT. It encodes CASSLATGQGAKGAQYF. The rearrangement uses TRBV7-6 and TRBJ2-3, with 12 bases identical to TRBD1. J gave up 10 bases and V 0 bases, and 11 bases lay outside the gene matches. This CDR3 comprises 17 residues. CDR1 is SGHVS, CDR2 FNYEAQ, per germline.